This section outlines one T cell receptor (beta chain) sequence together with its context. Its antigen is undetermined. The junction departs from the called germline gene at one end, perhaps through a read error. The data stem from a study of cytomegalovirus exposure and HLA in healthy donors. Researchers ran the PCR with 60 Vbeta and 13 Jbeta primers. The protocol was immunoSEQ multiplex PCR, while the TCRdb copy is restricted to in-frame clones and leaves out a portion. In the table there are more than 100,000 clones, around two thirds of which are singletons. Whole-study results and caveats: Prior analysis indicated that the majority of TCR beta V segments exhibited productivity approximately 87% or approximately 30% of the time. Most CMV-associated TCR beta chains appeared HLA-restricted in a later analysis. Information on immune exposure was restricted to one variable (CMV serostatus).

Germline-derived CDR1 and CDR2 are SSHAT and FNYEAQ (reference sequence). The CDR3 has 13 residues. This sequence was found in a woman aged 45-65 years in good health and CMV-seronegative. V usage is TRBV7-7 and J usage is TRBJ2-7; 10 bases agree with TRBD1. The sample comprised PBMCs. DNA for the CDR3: TGTGCTAGCAGCCGGGACAGGGGCTACGAGCAGTACTTC. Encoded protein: CASSRDRGYEQYF.